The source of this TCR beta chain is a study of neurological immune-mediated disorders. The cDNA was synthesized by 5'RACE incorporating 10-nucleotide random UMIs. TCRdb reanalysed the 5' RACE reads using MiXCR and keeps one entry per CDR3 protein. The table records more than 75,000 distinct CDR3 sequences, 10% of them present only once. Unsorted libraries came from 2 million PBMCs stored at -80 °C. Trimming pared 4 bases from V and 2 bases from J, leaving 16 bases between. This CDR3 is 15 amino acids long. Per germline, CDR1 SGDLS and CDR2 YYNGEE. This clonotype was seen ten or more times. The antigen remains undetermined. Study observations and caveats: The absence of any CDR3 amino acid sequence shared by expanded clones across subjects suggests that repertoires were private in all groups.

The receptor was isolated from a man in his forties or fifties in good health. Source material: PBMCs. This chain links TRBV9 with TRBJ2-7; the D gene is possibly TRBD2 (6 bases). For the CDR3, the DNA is TGTGCCAGCAGCCCTCAGGAGGGAGGAACCTACGAGCAGTACTTC. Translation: CASSPQEGGTYEQYF.